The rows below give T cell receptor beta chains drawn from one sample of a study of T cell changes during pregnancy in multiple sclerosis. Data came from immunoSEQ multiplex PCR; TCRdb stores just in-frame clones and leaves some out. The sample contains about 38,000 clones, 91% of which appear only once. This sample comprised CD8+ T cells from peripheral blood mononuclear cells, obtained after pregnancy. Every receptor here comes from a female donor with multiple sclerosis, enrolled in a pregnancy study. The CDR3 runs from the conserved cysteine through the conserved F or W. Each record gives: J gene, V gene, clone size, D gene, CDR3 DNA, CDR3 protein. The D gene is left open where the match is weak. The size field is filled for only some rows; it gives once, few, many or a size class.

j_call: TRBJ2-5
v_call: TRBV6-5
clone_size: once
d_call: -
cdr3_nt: TGTGCCAGCAGTTACCATCCTAGGGAGACCCAGTACTTC
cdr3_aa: CASSYHPRETQYF

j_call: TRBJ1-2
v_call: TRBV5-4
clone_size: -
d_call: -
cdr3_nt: TGTGCCAGCAGCTTAGAGGACAGACCCTATGGCTACACCTTC
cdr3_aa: CASSLEDRPYGYTF

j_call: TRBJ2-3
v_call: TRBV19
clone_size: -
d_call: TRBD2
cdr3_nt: TGTGCCAGTAGTATTATTTCTAGCGGGACTTTCACAGATACGCAGTATTTT
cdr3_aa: CASSIISSGTFTDTQYF

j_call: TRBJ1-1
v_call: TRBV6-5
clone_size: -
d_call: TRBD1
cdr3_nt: TGTGCCAGCGGGACAGGCAATATGAACACTGAAGCTTTCTTT
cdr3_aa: CASGTGNMNTEAFF

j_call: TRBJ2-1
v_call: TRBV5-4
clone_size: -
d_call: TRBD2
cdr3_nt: TGTGCCAGCAGCTCACTAGCGGGGAGAACCTACAATGAGCAGTTCTTC
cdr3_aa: CASSSLAGRTYNEQFF

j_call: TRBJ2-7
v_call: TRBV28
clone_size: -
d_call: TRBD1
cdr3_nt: TGTGCCAGCAGTTTAGTGGGGACAGGGTACTACGAGCAGTACTTC
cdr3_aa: CASSLVGTGYYEQYF

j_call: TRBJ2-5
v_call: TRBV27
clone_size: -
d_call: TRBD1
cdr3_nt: TGTGCCAGCAGCTCCGGGACAGGGTTTCGGGAGACCCAGTACTTC
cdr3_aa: CASSSGTGFRETQYF

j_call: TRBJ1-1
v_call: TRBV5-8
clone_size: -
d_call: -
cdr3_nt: TGTGCCAGCAGCCTAAGGGGGGGCGTCACTGAAGCTTTCTTT
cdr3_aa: CASSLRGGVTEAFF

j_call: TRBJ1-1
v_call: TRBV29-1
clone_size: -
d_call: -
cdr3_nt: TGCAGCGTTGATGGTCAGGGTATGAACACTGAAGCTTTCTTT
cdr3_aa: CSVDGQGMNTEAFF

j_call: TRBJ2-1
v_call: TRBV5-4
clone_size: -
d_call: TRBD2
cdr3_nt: TGTGCCAGCAGCCCCCGGCTCACTAGCGGGGGTCTTCACAATGAGCAGTTCTTC
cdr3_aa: CASSPRLTSGGLHNEQFF

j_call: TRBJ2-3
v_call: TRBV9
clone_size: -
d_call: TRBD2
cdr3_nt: TGTGCCAGCAGCGGCGGGGGTACAGATACGCAGTATTTT
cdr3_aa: CASSGGGTDTQYF

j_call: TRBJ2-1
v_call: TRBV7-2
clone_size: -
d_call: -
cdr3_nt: TGTGCCAGCAGCTTCGGCGGGACTTACAATGAGCAGTTCTTC
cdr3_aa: CASSFGGTYNEQFF

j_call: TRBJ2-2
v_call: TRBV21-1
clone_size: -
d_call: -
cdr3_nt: TGTGCCGGGCCACAGGGGGGCTCCGGGGAGCTGTTTTTT
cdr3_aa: CAGPQGGSGELFF

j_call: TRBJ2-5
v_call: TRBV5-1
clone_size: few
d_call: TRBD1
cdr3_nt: TGCGCCAGCAGCTTGGAAGGACAGGGTAAAGAGACCCAGTACTTC
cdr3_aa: CASSLEGQGKETQYF

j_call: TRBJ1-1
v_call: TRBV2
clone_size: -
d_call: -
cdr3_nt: TGTGCCAGCAGGGGGCGGTCTGAAGCTTTCTTT
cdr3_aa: CASRGRSEAFF

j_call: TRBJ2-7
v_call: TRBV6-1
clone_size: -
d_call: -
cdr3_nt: TGTGCCAGCAGTGAAGGGCAGGGGGGACCCTACGAGCAGTACTTC
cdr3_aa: CASSEGQGGPYEQYF

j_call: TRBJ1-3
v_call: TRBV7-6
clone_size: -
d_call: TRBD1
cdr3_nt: TGTGCCAGCAGCCGCCTTGGACAGGGCGTCTCTGGAAACACCATATATTTT
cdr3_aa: CASSRLGQGVSGNTIYF

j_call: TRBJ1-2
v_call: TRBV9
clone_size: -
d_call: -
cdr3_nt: TGTGCCAGCAGCGCTGACCTCTGGGAGAGAGGCTACACCTTC
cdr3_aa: CASSADLWERGYTF

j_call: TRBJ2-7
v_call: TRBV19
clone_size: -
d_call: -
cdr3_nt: TGTGCCAGTAGTATAGAGGACTCGGAGATCCACGAGCAGTACTTC
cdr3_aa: CASSIEDSEIHEQYF

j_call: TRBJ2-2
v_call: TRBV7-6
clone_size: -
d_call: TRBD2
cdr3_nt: TGTGCCAGCAGCTTATCAACTAGCGGGAGTATCACCGGGGAGCTGTTTTTT
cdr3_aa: CASSLSTSGSITGELFF

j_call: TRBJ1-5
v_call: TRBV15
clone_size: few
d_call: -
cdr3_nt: TGTGCCACCAGCAGAGCTGAGAGTCAGCCCCAGCATTTT
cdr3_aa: CATSRAESQPQHF

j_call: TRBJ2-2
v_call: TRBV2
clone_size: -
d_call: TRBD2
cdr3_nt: TGTGCCAGCAGTTCTAGCGGGGGGGCCAGAACCGGGGAGCTGTTTTTT
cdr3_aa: CASSSSGGARTGELFF

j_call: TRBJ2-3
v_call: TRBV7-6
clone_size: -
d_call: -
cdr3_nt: TGTGCCAGCAGCTTTCACCAAGCGGACAGCACAGATACGCAGTATTTT
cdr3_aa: CASSFHQADSTDTQYF

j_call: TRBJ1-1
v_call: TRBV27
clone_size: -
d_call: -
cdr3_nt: TGTGCCAGCACCCCCGGGGGGGTGAACACTGAAGCTTTCTTT
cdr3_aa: CASTPGGVNTEAFF

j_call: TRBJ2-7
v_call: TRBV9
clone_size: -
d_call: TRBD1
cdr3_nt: TGTGCCAGCAGCGTGGGACAGAAGGGCGAGCAGTACTTC
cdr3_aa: CASSVGQKGEQYF

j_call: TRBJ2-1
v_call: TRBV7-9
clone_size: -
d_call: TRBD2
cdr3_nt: TGTGCCAGCAGCTTTGGGTCGGGGGGTCACAATGAGCAGTTCTTC
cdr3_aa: CASSFGSGGHNEQFF

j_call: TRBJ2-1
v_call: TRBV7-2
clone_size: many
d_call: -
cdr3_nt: TGTGCCAGCAGCTTAAGGGGGTCAGGGATCTCCTACAATGAGCAGTTCTTC
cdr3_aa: CASSLRGSGISYNEQFF

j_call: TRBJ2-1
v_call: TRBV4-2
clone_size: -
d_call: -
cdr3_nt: TGTGCCAGCAGCCAAGTTGAGGAAACCTACAATGAGCAGTTCTTC
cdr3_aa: CASSQVEETYNEQFF

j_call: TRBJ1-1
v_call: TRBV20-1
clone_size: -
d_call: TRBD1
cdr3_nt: TGCAGTGCGAGGACAGGCCAAGCTTTCTTT
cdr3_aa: CSARTGQAFF

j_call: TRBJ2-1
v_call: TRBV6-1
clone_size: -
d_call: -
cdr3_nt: TGTGCCAGCAGTGAAGCGAGGAGGAGCTCCTACAATGAGCAGTTCTTC
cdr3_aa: CASSEARRSSYNEQFF

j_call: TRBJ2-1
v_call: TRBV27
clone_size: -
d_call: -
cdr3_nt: TGTGCCAGCAGGGCGGGATACAATGAGCAGTTCTTC
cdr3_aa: CASRAGYNEQFF

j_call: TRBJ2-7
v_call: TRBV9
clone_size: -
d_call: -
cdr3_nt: TGTGCCAGGACAGGAAGAGCCAGCGGGATCAACGAGCAGTACTTC
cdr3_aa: CARTGRASGINEQYF

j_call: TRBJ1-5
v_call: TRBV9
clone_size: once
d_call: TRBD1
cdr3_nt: TGTGCCAGCAGCGGGACAGGGATGAATCAGCCCCAGCATTTT
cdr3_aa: CASSGTGMNQPQHF

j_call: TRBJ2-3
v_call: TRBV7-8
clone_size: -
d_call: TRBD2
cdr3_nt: TGTGCCAGCAGCGGAACAAGCGGGGGCCTCACAGATACGCAGTATTTT
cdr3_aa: CASSGTSGGLTDTQYF

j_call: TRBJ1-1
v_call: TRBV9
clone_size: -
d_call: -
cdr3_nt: TGTGCCAGCAGCGTAGCAAGGGGGAACACTGAAGCTTTCTTT
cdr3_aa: CASSVARGNTEAFF

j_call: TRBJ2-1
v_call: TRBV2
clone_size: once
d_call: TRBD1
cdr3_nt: TGTGCCAGCAGTGACCGACAGGGGTTGGACAATGAGCAGTTCTTC
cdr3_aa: CASSDRQGLDNEQFF

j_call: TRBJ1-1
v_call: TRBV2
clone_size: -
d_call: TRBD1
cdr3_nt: TGTGCCAGCATTCAGGGGGCTGAAGCTTTCTTT
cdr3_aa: CASIQGAEAFF

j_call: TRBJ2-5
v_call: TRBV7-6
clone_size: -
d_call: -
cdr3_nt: TGTGCCAGCAGCTTAGGGTGGTGGGCCAGAGAGACCCAGTACTTC
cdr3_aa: CASSLGWWARETQYF

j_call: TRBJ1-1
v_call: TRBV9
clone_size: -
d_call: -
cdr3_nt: TGTGCCAGCAGCTCCATGAACACTGAAGCTTTCTTT
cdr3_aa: CASSSMNTEAFF

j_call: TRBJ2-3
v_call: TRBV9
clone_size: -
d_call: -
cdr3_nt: TGTGCCAGCAGCGTAGGGGGCGGGACGATAACAGATACGCAGTATTTT
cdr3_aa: CASSVGGGTITDTQYF

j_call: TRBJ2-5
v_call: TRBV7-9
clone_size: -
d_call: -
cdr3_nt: TGTGCCAGCAGCTTAACAGGGCCCGGCGAGACCCAGTACTTC
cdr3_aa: CASSLTGPGETQYF

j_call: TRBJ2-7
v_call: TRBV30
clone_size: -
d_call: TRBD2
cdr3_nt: TGTGCCTGGAGTACTTCAAGCGGGGGCTACGAGCAGTACTTC
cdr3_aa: CAWSTSSGGYEQYF

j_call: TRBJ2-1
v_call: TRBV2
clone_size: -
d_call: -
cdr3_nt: TGTGCCAGCAGCTCTACACAGAGCTCCTACAATGAGCAGTTCTTC
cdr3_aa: CASSSTQSSYNEQFF

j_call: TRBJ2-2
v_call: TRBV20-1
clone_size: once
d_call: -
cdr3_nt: TGCAGTGCTACGGTTAGCGGGGAGCTGTTTTTT
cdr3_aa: CSATVSGELFF

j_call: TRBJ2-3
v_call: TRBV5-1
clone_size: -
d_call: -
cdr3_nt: TGCGCCAGCAGCTTCACTTCTAGCACAGATACGCAGTATTTT
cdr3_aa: CASSFTSSTDTQYF

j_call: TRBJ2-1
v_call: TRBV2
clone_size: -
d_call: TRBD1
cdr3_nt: TGTGCCAGCAGCCAGGGGGCTTACAATGAGCAGTTCTTC
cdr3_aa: CASSQGAYNEQFF

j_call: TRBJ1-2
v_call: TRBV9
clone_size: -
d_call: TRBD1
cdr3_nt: TGTGCCAGCAGCGTAGCCGGGACAGCCTATGGCTACACCTTC
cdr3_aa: CASSVAGTAYGYTF

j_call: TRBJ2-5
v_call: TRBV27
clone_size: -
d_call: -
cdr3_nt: TGTGCCAGCAGTTCCACTAGAGAGGAAGAGACCCAGTACTTC
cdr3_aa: CASSSTREEETQYF

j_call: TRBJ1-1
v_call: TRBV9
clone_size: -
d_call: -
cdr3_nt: TGTGCCAGCAGCGTAGAGCTCTTGAACACTGAAGCTTTCTTT
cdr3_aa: CASSVELLNTEAFF

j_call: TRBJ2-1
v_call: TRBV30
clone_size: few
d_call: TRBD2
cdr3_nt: TGTGCCTGGAGTGTACAAGCGGGGTTCGACAATGAGCAGTTCTTC
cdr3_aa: CAWSVQAGFDNEQFF

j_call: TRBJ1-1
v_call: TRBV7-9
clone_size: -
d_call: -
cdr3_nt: TGTGCCAGCAGCTCATCGGACAGTCTGAACACTGAAGCTTTCTTT
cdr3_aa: CASSSSDSLNTEAFF

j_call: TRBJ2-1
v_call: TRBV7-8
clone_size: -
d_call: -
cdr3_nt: TGTGCCAGCAGCGTAGGGGGTCGGGAGAGCTCCTACAATGAGCAGTTCTTC
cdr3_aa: CASSVGGRESSYNEQFF

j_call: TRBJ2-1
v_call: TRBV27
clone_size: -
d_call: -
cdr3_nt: TGTGCCAGCAGTTTATCTCCTAGCTACAATGAGCAGTTCTTC
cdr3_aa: CASSLSPSYNEQFF

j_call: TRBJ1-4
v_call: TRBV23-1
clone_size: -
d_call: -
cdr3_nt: TGCGCCAGCAGGGACAGCGGAAAAACTAATGAAAAACTGTTTTTT
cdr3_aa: CASRDSGKTNEKLFF

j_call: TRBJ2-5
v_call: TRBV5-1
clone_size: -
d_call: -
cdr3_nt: TGCGCCAGCAGCTTGGGGGGACTTCGGCAAGAGACCCAGTACTTC
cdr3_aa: CASSLGGLRQETQYF

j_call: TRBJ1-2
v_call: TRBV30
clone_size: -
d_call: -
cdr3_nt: TGTGCCTGGAGTTGGACGGGGGGCGACTATGGCTACACCTTC
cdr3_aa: CAWSWTGGDYGYTF

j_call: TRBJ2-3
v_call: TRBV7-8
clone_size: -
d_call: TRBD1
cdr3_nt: TGTGCCAGCAGCTTAGGGACAGGGGGGTCGAGAGATACGCAGTATTTT
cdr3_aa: CASSLGTGGSRDTQYF

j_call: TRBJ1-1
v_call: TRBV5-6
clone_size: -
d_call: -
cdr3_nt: TGTGCCAGCAGCTTGGGGTGGGGGGGGCCGGGAACTGAAGCTTTCTTT
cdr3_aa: CASSLGWGGPGTEAFF

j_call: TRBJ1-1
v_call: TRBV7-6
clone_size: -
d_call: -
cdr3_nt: TGTGCCAGCAGCTTGACAGCGAACACTGAAGCTTTCTTT
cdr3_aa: CASSLTANTEAFF